The source of this T cell receptor beta chain is a study of shared clonotypes between healthy human individuals. This clone was seen just once. What it binds is not known. Subsets obtained from CD4+ cells comprised CD45RA+ naive and CD45RA-negative memory cells. Study findings and constraints: In contrast to clonotypes shared by all four donors, non-shared clonotypes had lower generation probabilities. Deeper or shallower sequencing was expected to change how clonotypes are shared among donors.

V gave up 0 bases and J gave up 5 bases, with 7 bases separating them. Germline CDR1 is KGHSH and CDR2 is LQKENI. This CDR3 contains 13 residues. Produced via immunoSEQ multiplex PCR; TCRdb's table is partial and in-frame only. The data hold some 660,000 clones, with 60% to 75% observed a single time. Sequenced material: memory CD4+ T cells sorted from blood. Subset denoted: CD45RA-negative fraction. This clonotype was obtained from a woman aged 25-40 years in good health. V usage is TRBV18 and J usage is TRBJ2-5; D not certain. In DNA form, the CDR3 reads TGTGCCAGCTCACCACCTAGCTCGGAGACCCAGTACTTC. It specifies CASSPPSSETQYF.